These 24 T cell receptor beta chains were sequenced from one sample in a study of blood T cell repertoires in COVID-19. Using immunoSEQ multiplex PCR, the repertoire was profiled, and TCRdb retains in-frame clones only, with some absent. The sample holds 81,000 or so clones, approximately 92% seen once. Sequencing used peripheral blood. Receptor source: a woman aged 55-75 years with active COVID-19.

DNA for the CDR3: TGTGCCAGTAGTATCGACAGGGCTAACACTGAAGCTTTCTTT. The encoded protein is CASSIDRANTEAFF. V usage is TRBV19 and J usage is TRBJ1-1; 7 nucleotides match TRBD1. With 3 bases clipped from V and 2 bases from J, the junction kept 3 bases outside the gene matches. The CDR3 has 14 amino acids. CDR1 LNHDA and CDR2 SQIVND come from the germline V gene (reference sequence). Using reference TRBV19 and TRBJ1-1 for the parts outside the CDR3, the full variable domain is DGGITQSPKYLFRKEGQNVTLSCEQNLNHDAMYWYRQDPGQGLRLIYYSQIVNDFQKGDIAEGYSVSREKKESFPLTVTSAQKNPTAFYLCASSIDRANTEAFFGQGTRLTVV.

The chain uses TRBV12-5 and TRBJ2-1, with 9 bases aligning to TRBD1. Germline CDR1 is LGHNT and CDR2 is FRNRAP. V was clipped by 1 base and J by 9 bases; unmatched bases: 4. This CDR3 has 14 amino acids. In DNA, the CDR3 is TGTGCTAGTGGTTTGGCAGCGACAGGGGGTGAGCAGTTCTTC. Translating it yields CASGLAATGGEQFF.

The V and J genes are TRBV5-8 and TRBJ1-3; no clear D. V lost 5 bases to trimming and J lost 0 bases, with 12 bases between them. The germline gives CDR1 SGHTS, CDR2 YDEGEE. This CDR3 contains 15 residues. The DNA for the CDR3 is TGTGCCAGCAGGGCAGGATACAGCTCTGGAAACACCATATATTTT. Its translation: CASRAGYSSGNTIYF.

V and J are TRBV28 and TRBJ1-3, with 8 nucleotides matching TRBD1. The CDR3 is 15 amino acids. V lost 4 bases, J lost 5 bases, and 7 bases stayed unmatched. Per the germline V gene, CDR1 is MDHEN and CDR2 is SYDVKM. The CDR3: CASSWPTGGRNTIYF. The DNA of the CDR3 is TGTGCCAGCAGTTGGCCTACAGGGGGAAGAAACACCATATATTTT.

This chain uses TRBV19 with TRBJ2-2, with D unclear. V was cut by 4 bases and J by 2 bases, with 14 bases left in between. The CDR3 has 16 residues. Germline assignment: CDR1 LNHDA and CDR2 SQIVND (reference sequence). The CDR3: CASSRLDTSNTGELFF. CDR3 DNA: TGTGCCAGTAGTAGGCTCGACACAAGCAACACCGGGGAGCTGTTTTTT.

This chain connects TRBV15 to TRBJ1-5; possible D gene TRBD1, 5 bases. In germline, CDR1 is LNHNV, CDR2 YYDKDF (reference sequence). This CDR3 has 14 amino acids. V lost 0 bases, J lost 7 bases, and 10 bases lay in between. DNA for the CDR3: TGTGCCACCAGCAGAGATCGGGGGACCCAGCCCCAGCATTTT. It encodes CATSRDRGTQPQHF.

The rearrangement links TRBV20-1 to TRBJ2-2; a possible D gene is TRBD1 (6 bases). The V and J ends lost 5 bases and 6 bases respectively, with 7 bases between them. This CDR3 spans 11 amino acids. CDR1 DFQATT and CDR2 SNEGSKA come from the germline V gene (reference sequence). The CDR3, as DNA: TGCAGTGCTTCAGGGGCCGGGGAGCTGTTTTTT. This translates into CSASGAGELFF.

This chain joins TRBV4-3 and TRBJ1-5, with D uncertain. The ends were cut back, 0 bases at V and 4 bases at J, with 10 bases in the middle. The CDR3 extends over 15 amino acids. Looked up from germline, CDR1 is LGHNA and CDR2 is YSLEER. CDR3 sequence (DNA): TGCGCCAGCAGCCAAGAGAGGGCACGGAATCAGCCCCAGCATTTT. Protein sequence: CASSQERARNQPQHF.

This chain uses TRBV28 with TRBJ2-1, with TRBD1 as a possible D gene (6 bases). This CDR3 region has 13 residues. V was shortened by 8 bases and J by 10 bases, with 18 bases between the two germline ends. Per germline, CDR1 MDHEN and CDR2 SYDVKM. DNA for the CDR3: TGTGCCAGCCATGAAGGGGGATCGCGGGAGCAGTTCTTC. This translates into CASHEGGSREQFF.

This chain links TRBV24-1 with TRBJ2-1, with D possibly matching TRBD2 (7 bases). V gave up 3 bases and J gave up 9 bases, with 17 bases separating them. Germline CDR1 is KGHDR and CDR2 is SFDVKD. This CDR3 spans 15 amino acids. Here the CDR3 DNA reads TGTGCCACCAGTGATCGGGGGGCGAAGGGCGGTGAGCAGTTCTTC. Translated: CATSDRGAKGGEQFF.

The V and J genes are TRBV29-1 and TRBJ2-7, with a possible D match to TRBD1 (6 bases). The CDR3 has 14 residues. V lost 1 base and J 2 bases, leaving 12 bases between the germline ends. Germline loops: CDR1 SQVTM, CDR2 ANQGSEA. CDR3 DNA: TGCAGCGTTGAAGTAGGGGGAAGGGCCTACGAGCAGTACTTC. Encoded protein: CSVEVGGRAYEQYF.

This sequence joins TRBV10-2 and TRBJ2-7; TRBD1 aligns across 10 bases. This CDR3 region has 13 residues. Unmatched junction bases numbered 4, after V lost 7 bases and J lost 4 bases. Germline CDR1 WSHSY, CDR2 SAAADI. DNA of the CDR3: TGCGCCAGCACCCGGGACAGGGGTTACGAGCAGTACTTC. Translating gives CASTRDRGYEQYF.

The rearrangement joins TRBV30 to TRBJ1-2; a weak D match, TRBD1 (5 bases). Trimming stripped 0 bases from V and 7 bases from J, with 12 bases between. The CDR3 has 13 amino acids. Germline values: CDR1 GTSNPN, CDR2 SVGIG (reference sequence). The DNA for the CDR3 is TGTGCCTGGAGTGTTGGGGGGGGAGCTGGCTACACCTTC. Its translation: CAWSVGGGAGYTF. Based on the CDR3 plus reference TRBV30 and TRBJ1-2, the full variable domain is SQTIHQWPATLVQPVGSPLSLECTVEGTSNPNLYWYRQAAGRGLQLLFYSVGIGQISSEVPQNLSASRPQDRQFILSSKKLLLSDSGFYLCAWSVGGGAGYTFGSGTRLTVV.

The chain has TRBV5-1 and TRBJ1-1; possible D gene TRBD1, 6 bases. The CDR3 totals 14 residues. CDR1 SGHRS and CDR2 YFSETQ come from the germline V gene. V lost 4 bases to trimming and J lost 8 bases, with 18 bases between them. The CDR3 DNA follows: TGCGCCAGCAGCATTGGGGGAAACAGGGTAGAAGCTTTCTTT. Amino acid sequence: CASSIGGNRVEAFF.

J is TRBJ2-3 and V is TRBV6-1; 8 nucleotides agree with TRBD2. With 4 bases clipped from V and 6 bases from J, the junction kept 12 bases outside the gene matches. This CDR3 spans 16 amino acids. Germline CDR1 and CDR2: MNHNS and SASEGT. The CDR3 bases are TGTGCCAGCAGTGCAGGGACTAGGGCCCTTCGGGATACGCAGTATTTT. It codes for CASSAGTRALRDTQYF.

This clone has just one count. The CDR3 reads CASSLAQGSYEQYF. CDR3 sequence (DNA): TGTGCCAGCAGCTTGGCCCAGGGCTCCTACGAGCAGTACTTC. The chain combines TRBV5-5 with TRBJ2-7, with D possibly matching TRBD1 (5 bases). The CDR3 sequence is 14 residues long. V dropped 0 bases and J dropped 0 bases, with 7 bases sitting between them. Germline assignment: CDR1 SGHKS and CDR2 YYEKEE (reference sequence).

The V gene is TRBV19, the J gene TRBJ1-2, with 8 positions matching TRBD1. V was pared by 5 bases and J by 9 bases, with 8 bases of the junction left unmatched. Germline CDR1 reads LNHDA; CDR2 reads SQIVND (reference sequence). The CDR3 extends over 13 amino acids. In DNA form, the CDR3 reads TGTGCCAGTAGTGATCAGGGGGCCCCGCGCTACACCTTC. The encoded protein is CASSDQGAPRYTF.

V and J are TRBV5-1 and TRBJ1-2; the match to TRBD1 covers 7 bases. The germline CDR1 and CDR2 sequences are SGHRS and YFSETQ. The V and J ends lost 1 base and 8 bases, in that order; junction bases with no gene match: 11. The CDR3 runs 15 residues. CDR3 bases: TGCGCCAGCAGCTTGTCCGGACAGGTCCGTGAGGGCTACACCTTC. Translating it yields CASSLSGQVREGYTF. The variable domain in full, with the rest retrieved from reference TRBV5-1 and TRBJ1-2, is KAGVTQTPRYLIKTRGQQVTLSCSPISGHRSVSWYQQTPGQGLQFLFEYFSETQRNKGNFPGRFSGRQFSNSRSEMNVSTLELGDSALYLCASSLSGQVREGYTFGSGTRLTVV.

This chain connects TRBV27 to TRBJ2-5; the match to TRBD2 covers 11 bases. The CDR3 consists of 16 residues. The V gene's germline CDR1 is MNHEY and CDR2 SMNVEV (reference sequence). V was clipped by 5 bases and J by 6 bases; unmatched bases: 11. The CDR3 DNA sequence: TGTGCCAGCAGTCCGCGGACTAGCGGGTGGGTCCAGACCCAGTACTTC. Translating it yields CASSPRTSGWVQTQYF.

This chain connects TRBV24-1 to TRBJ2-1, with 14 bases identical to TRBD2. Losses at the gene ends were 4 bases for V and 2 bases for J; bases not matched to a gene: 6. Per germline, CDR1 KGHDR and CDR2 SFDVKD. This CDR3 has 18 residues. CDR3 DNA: TGTGCCACCAGTGACACGACTAGCGGGAGGGCGCCCTACAATGAGCAGTTCTTC. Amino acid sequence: CATSDTTSGRAPYNEQFF.

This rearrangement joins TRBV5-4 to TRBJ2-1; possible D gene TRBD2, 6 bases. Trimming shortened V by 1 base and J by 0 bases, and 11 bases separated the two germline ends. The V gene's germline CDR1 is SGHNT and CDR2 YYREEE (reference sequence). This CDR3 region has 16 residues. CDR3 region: CASSLISSASYNEQFF. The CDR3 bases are TGTGCCAGCAGCTTGATATCTAGCGCCTCCTACAATGAGCAGTTCTTC. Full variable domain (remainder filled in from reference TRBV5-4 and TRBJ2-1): ETGVTQSPTHLIKTRGQQVTLRCSSQSGHNTVSWYQQALGQGPQFIFQYYREEENGRGNFPPRFSGLQFPNYSSELNVNALELDDSALYLCASSLISSASYNEQFFGPGTRLTVL.

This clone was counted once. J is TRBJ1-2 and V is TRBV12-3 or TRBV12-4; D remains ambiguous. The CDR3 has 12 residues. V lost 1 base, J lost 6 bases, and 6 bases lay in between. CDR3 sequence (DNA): TGTGCCAGCAGTTTAGGAAGAGATGGCTACACCTTC. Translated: CASSLGRDGYTF.

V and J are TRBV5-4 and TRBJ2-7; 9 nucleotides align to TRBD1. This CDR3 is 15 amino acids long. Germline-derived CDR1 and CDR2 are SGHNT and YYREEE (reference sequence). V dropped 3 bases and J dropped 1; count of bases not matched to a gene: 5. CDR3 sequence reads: CASSSPGTGSYEQYF. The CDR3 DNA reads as TGTGCCAGCAGCTCGCCCGGGACAGGGTCCTACGAGCAGTACTTC.

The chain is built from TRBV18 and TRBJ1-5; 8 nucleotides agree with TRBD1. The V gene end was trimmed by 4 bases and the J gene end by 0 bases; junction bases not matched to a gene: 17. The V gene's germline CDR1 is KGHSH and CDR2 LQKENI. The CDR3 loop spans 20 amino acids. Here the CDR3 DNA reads TGTGCCAGCTCACAGCTGGGACCGGGACAGGTCAAATATAGCAATCAGCCCCAGCATTTT. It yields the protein CASSQLGPGQVKYSNQPQHF.